This entry describes one TCR beta chain. This record comes from a study of shared clonotypes between healthy human individuals. The donors were all Caucasian adults (living in Nashville, Tennessee). From CD4+ cells came CD45RA+ naive and CD45RA-negative memory subsets. Per the germline V gene, CDR1 is SGHTA and CDR2 is FQGNSA. With V trimmed by 4 bases and J by 2 bases, 5 bases remained unmatched. CDR3 length equals 15 residues. Sequenced by immunoSEQ multiplex PCR; TCRdb stores in-frame clones only, minus some. The sample has about 640,000 clones, around 72% seen once; the top ten hold approximately 1.8%.

The origin of this receptor is a woman aged 30 to 39 in good health. The sample comprised memory CD4+ T cells sorted from blood. Subset in this sample: CD45RA-negative fraction. This chain joins TRBV7-2 and TRBJ1-5, with TRBD1 matching over 7 bases. The CDR3 nucleotides are TGTGCCAGCAGCTACGGACAGGCGCGCAATCAGCCCCAGCATTTT. Translation: CASSYGQARNQPQHF.